This T cell receptor beta chain was identified during a study of glioma-infiltrating T cells. Study-wide results and limits: Only very few CDR3 sequences appeared in both tissue and blood.

With 7 bases removed from V and 1 base from J, the gap between germline ends came to 10 bases. Germline V gene lookup returns CDR1 MNHEY and CDR2 SMNVEV (reference sequence). The CDR3 covers 13 residues. This clonotype was observed at least ten times. Antigen unknown. Using RNA template, CDR3s of TCR alpha and beta were amplified with iRepertoire arm-PCR. TCRdb reanalysed the multiplex PCR reads using MiXCR and keeps one entry per CDR3 protein. The data hold around 140,000 distinct CDR3 sequences, with roughly two fifths observed a single time. The specimen was glioma tissue, nonneoplastic brain tissue, or PBMCs (not recorded which). This TCR was recovered from a human donor with low-grade glioma or glioblastoma, undergoing nonglioma brain surgery, or in good health (not recorded which). The rearrangement links TRBV27 to TRBJ1-1; D call uncertain. This CDR3 is CASKSLGNTEAFF. In nucleotides, the CDR3 is TGTGCCAGCAAGTCCTTAGGGAACACTGAAGCTTTCTTT.